This T cell receptor beta chain was found in a study of blood T cell repertoires in COVID-19. Looking at the study overall: Collection of acute and convalescent COVID-19 samples took place in the United States, Italy and Spain.

TCRdb keeps only in-frame clones here, not all; method: immunoSEQ multiplex PCR. The sample has about 150,000 clones, 75% to 90% seen once. This CDR3 is built from 16 residues. V trimming: 6 bases; J trimming: 0 bases; junction bases outside the gene matches: 8. The germline V gene encodes CDR1 LNHDA and CDR2 SQIVND (reference sequence). The sequencing sample was made of peripheral blood. This sequence was found in a woman aged 55-70 years with acute or convalescent COVID-19. The chain combines TRBV19 with TRBJ2-7; 10 bases line up with TRBD1. The CDR3 coding sequence is TGTGCCAGTAGCCCCGGGTGGACAGGGGGCTCCTACGAGCAGTACTTC. This sequence encodes CASSPGWTGGSYEQYF.